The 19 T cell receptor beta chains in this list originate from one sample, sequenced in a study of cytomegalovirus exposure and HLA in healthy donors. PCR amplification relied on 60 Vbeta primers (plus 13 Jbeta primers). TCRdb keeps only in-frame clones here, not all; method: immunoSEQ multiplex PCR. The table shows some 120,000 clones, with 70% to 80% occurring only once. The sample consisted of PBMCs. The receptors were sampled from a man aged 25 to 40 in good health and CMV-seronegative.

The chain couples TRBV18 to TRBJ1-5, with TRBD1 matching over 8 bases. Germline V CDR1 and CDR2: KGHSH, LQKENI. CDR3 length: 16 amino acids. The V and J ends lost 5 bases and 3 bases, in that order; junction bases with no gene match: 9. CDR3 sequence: CASSSTGTGFNQPQHF. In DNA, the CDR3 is TGTGCCAGCTCATCTACCGGGACAGGCTTCAATCAGCCCCAGCATTTT.

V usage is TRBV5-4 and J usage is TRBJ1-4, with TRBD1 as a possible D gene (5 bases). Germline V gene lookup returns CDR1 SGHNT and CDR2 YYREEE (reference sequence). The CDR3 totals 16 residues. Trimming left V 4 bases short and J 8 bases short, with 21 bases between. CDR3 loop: CASSRSGGEGREKLFF. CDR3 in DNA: TGTGCCAGCAGCCGGAGCGGGGGAGAAGGCAGAGAAAAACTGTTTTTT.

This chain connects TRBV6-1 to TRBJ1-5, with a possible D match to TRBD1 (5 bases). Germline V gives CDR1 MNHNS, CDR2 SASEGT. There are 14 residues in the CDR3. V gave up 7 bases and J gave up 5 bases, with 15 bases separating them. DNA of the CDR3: TGTGCCAGCACCCCCCGGGTAGGGGATCAGCCCCAGCATTTT. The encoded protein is CASTPRVGDQPQHF.

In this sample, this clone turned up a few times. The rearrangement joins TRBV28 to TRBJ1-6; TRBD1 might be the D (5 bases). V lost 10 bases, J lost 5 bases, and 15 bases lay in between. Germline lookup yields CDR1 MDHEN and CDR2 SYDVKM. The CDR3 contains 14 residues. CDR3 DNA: TGTGCCATCACAATCAGCAGGGATAATTCACCCCTCCACTTT. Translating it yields CAITISRDNSPLHF.

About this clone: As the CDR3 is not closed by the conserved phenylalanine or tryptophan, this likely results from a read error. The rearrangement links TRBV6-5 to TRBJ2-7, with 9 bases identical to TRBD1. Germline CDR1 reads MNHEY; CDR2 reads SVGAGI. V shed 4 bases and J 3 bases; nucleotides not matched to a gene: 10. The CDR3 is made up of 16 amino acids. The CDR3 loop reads CASSFHRGRHLYEQYL. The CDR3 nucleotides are TGTGCCAGCAGTTTTCACAGGGGGCGTCACCTCTACGAGCAGTACCTC.

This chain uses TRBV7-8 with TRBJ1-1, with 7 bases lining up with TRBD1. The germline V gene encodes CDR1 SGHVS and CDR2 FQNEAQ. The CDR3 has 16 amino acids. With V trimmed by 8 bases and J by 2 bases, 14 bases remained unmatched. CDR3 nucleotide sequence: TGTGCCAGCCGAGAAGTCGTACAGGGGACCAACACTGAAGCTTTCTTT. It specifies CASREVVQGTNTEAFF.

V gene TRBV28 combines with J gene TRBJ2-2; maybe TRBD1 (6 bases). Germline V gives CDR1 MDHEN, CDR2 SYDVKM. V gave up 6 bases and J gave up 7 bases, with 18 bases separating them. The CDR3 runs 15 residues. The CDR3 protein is CASSPTTGISGELFF. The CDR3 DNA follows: TGTGCCAGCAGCCCGACGACAGGTATTAGCGGGGAGCTGTTTTTT.

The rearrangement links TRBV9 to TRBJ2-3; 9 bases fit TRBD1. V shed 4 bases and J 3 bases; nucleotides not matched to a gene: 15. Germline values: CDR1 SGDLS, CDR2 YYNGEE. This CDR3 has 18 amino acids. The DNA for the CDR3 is TGTGCCAGCAGCCTGATACCGGACAGGGGAGGCCGGACAGATACGCAGTATTTT. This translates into CASSLIPDRGGRTDTQYF.

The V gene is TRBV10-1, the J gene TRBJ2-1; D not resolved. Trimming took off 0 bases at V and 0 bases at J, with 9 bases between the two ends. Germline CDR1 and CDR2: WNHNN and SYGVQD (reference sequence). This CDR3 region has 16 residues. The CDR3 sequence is CASSESVLSSYNEQFF. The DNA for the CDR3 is TGCGCCAGCAGTGAGTCGGTTCTGAGCTCCTACAATGAGCAGTTCTTC.

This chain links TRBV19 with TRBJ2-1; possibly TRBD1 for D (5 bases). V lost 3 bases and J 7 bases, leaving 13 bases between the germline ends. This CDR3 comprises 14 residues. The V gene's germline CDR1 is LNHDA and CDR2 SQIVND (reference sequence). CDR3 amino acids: CASSIRAGRNEQFF. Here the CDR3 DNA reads TGTGCCAGTAGTATTCGGGCAGGGCGGAATGAGCAGTTCTTC. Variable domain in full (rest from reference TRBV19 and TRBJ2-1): DGGITQSPKYLFRKEGQNVTLSCEQNLNHDAMYWYRQDPGQGLRLIYYSQIVNDFQKGDIAEGYSVSREKKESFPLTVTSAQKNPTAFYLCASSIRAGRNEQFFGPGTRLTVL.

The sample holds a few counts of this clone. CDR3 DNA sequence: TGCAGCGTGGGCCGGGAGGGCCGAAATGAGCAGTTCTTC. This translates into CSVGREGRNEQFF. V usage is TRBV29-1 and J usage is TRBJ2-1, with 8 bases aligning to TRBD2. This CDR3 comprises 13 residues. Germline lookup yields CDR1 SQVTM and CDR2 ANQGSEA. V shed 6 bases, J shed 7 bases, and the junction held 8 bases outside the gene matches.

The CDR3 here is CASSEVRTTRTDTQYF. CDR3 coding DNA: TGTGCCAGCAGTGAAGTGCGGACTACGCGCACAGATACGCAGTATTTT. The chain uses TRBV2 and TRBJ2-3; D might be TRBD2 (6 bases). Germline CDR1 and CDR2: SNHLY and FYNNEI. The CDR3 consists of 16 residues. V gave up 1 base and J gave up 1 base, with 12 bases separating them.

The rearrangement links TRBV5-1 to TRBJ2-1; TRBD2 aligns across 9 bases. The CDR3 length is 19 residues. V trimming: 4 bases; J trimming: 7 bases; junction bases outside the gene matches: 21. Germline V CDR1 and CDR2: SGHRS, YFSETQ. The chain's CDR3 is CASSLQHGPAGGPGNEQFF. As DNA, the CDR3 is TGCGCCAGCAGCCTTCAACATGGTCCCGCGGGAGGGCCGGGTAATGAGCAGTTCTTC.

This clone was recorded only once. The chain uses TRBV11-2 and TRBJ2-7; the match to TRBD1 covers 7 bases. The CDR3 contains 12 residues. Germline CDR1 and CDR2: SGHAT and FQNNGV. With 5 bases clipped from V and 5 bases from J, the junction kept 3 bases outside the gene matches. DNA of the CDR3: TGTGCCAGCAGCGTGACAGGGAACGAGCAGTACTTC. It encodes CASSVTGNEQYF.

CDR3: CASRAGTSNEQFF. The DNA for the CDR3 is TGCGCCAGCAGAGCCGGGACTTCCAATGAGCAGTTCTTC. The rearrangement joins TRBV10-1 to TRBJ2-1; D possibly corresponds to TRBD2 (6 bases). Germline V gene data show CDR1 as WNHNN and CDR2 as SYGVQD (reference sequence). The germline V and J ends were trimmed by 6 bases and 6 bases, with 12 bases remaining between them. There are 13 residues in the CDR3.

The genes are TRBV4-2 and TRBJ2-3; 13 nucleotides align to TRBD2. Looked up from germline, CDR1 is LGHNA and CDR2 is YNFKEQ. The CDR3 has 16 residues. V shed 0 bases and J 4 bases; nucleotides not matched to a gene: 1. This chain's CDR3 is CASSQDGTSGADTQYF. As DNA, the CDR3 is TGTGCCAGCAGCCAAGATGGGACTAGCGGGGCAGATACGCAGTATTTT.

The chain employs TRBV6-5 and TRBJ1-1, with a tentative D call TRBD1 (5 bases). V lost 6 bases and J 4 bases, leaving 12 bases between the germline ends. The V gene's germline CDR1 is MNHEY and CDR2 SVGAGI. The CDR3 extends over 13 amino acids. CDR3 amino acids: CASSVLRGTEAFF. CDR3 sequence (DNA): TGTGCCAGCAGCGTTCTAAGGGGCACTGAAGCTTTCTTT.

CDR3 sequence: CASSLAGQMNTEAFF. The CDR3 nucleotides read TGTGCCAGCAGCTTGGCGGGACAGATGAACACTGAAGCTTTCTTT. V usage is TRBV5-6 and J usage is TRBJ1-1; the match to TRBD1 covers 7 bases. Germline lookup yields CDR1 SGHDT and CDR2 YYEEEE. V lost 0 bases to trimming and J lost 0 bases; unmatched junction nucleotides: 2. The CDR3 length is 15 residues.

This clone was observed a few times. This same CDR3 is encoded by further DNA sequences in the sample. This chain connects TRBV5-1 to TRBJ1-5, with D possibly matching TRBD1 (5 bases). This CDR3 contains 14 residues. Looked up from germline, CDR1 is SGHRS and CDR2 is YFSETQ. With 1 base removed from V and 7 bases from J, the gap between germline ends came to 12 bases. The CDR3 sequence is CASSLRQGDQPQHF. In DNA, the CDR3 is TGCGCCAGCAGCTTGAGGCAGGGCGACCAGCCCCAGCATTTT.